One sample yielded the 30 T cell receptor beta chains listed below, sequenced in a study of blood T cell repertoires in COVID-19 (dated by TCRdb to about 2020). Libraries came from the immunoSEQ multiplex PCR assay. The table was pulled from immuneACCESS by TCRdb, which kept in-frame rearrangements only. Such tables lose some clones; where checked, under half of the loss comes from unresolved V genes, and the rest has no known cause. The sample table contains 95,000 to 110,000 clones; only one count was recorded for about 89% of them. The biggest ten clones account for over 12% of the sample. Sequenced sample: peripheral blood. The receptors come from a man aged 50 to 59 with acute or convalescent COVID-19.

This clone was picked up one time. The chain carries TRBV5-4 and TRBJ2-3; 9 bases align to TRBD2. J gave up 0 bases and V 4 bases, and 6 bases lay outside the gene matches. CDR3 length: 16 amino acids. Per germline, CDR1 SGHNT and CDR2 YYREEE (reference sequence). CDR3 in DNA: TGTGCCAGCAGCGCACTAGCGGGCTCTAGCACAGATACGCAGTATTTT. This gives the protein CASSALAGSSTDTQYF. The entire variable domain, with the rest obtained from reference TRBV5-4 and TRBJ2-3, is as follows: ETGVTQSPTHLIKTRGQQVTLRCSSQSGHNTVSWYQQALGQGPQFIFQYYREEENGRGNFPPRFSGLQFPNYSSELNVNALELDDSALYLCASSALAGSSTDTQYFGPGTRLTVL.

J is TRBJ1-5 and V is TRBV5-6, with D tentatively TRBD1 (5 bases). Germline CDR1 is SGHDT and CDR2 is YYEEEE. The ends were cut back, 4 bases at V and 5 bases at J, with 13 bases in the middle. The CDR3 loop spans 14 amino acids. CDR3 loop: CASSPGWGDQPQHF. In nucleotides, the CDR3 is TGTGCCAGCAGCCCCGGATGGGGCGATCAGCCCCAGCATTTT.

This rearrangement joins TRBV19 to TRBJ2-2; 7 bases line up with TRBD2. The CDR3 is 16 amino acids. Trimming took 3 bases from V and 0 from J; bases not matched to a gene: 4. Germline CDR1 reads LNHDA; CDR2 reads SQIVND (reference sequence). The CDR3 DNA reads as TGTGCCAGTAGTATTGGTAGCGGGCCGAACACCGGGGAGCTGTTTTTT. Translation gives CASSIGSGPNTGELFF. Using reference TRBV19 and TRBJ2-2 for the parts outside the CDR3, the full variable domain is DGGITQSPKYLFRKEGQNVTLSCEQNLNHDAMYWYRQDPGQGLRLIYYSQIVNDFQKGDIAEGYSVSREKKESFPLTVTSAQKNPTAFYLCASSIGSGPNTGELFFGEGSRLTVL.

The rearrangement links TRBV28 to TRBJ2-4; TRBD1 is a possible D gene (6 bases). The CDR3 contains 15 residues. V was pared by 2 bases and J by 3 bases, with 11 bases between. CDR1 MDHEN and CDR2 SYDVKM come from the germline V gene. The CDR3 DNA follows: TGTGCCAGCAGTTTAGCAGGGGACGTCAAAAACATTCAGTACTTC. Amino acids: CASSLAGDVKNIQYF.

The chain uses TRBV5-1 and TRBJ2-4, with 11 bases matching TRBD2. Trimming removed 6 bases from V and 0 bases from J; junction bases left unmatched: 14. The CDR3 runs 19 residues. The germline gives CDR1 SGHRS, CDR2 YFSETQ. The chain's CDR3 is CASTPEPATSGIAKNIQYF. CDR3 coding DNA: TGCGCCAGCACCCCGGAACCGGCGACTAGCGGGATAGCCAAAAACATTCAGTACTTC.

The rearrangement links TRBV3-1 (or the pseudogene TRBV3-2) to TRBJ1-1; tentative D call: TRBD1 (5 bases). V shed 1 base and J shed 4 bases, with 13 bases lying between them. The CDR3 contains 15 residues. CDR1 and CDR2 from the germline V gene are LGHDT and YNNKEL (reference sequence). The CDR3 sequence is CASSQGFVGGTEAFF. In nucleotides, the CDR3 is TGTGCCAGCAGCCAAGGATTTGTCGGGGGCACTGAAGCTTTCTTT.

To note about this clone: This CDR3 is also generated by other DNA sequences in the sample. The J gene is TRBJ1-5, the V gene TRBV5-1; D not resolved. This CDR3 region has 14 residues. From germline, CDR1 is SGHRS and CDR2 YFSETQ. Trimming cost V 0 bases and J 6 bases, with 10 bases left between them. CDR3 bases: TGCGCCAGCAGCTTGGACCCTTCAGGTCAGCCCCAGCATTTT. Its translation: CASSLDPSGQPQHF.

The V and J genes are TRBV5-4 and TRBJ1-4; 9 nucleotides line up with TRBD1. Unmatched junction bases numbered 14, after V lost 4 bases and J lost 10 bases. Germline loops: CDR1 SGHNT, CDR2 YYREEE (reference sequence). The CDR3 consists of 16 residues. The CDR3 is CASSPGGTGSSGKLFF. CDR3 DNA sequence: TGTGCCAGCAGCCCCGGGGGGACAGGGAGTTCTGGAAAACTGTTTTTT.

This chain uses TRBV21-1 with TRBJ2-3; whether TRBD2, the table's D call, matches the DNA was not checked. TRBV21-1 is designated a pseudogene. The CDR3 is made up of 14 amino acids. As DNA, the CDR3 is TGTGCCAGCAGCGAGCGGGAGCGCGCCGATACGCAGTATTTT. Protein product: CASSERERADTQYF.

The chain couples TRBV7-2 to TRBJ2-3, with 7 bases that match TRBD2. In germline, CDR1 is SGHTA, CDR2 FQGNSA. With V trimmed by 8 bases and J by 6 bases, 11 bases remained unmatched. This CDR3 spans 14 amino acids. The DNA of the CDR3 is TGTGCCAGCGCACGGAGAGGGAGGGTGGATACGCAGTATTTT. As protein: CASARRGRVDTQYF.

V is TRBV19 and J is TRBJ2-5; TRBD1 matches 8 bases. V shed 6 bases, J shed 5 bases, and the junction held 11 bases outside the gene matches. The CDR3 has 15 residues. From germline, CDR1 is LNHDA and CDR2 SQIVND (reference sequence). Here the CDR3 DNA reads TGTGCCAGTAGCGAAAACGGACAGGGAAGGGAGACCCAGTACTTC. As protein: CASSENGQGRETQYF.

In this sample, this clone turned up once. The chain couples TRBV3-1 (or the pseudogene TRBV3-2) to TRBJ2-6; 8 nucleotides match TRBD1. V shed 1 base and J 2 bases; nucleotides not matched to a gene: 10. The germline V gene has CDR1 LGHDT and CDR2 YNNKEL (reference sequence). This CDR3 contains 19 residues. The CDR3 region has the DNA TGTGCCAGCAGCCAAGCGGACAGGGTGCTTTCCCCTGGGGCCAACGTCCTGACTTTC. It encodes CASSQADRVLSPGANVLTF.

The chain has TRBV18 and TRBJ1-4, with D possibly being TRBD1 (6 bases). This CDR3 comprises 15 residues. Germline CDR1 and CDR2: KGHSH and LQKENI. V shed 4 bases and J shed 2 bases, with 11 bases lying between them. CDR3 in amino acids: CASSLHQGTNEKLFF. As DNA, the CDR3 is TGTGCCAGCTCACTCCACCAGGGGACTAATGAAAAACTGTTTTTT.

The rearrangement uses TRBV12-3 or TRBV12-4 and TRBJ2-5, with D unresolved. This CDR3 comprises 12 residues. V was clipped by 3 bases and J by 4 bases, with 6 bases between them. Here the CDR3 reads CASSLNRETQYF. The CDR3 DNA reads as TGTGCCAGCAGTTTGAATAGAGAGACCCAGTACTTC.

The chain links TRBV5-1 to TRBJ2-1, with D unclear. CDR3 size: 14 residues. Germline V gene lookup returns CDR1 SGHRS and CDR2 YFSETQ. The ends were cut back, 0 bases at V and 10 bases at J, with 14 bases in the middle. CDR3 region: CASSLEGRSSEQFF. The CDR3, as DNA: TGCGCCAGCAGCTTGGAAGGCAGGTCTTCCGAGCAGTTCTTC. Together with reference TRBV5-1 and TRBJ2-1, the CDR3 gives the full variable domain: KAGVTQTPRYLIKTRGQQVTLSCSPISGHRSVSWYQQTPGQGLQFLFEYFSETQRNKGNFPGRFSGRQFSNSRSEMNVSTLELGDSALYLCASSLEGRSSEQFFGPGTRLTVL.

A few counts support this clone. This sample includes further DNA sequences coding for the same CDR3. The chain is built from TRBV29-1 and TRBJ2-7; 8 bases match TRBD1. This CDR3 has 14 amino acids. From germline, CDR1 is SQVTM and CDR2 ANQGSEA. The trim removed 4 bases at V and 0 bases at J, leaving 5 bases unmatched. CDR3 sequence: CSVGGTGSSYEQYF. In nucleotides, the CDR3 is TGCAGCGTTGGAGGGACAGGAAGCTCCTACGAGCAGTACTTC.

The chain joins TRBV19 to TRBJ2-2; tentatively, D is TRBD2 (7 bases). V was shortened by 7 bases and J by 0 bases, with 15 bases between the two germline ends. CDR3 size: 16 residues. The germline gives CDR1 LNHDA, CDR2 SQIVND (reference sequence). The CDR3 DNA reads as TGTGCCAGTACCCAGAGGGGGGGCGCGAACACCGGGGAGCTGTTTTTT. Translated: CASTQRGGANTGELFF.

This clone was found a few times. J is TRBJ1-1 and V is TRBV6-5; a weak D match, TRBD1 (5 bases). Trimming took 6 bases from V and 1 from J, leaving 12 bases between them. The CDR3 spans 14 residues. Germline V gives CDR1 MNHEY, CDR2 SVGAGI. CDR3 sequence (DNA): TGTGCCAGCAGCTCCCCTGACAGGAACACTGAAGCTTTCTTT. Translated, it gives CASSSPDRNTEAFF.

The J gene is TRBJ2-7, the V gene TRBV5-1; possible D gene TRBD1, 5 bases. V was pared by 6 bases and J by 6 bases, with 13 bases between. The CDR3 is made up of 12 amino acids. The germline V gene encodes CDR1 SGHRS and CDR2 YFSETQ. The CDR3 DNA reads TGCGCCAGCATCGACAGATCTGGCGAGCAGTACTTC. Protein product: CASIDRSGEQYF.

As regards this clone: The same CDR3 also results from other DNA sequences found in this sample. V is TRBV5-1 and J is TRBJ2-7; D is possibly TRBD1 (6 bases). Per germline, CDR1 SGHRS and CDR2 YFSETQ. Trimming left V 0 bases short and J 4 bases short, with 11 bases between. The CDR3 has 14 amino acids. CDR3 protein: CASSLAAGAYEQYF. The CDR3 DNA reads TGCGCCAGCAGCTTGGCGGCAGGGGCTTACGAGCAGTACTTC.

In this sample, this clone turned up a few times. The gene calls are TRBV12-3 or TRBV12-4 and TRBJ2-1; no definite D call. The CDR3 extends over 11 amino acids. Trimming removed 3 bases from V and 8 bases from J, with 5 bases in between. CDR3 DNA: TGTGCCAGCAGTTTCTCGGATGAGCAGTTCTTC. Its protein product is CASSFSDEQFF.

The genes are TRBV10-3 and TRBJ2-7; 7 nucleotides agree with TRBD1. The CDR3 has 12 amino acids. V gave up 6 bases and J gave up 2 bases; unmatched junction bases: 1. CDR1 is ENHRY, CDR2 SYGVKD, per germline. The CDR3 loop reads CAISGTAYEQYF. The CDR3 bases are TGTGCCATCAGCGGGACAGCCTACGAGCAGTACTTC.

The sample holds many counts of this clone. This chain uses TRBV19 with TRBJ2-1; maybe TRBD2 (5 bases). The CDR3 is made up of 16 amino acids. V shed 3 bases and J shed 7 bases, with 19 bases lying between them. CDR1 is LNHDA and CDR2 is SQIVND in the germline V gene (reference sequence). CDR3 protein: CASSIVGLERGNEQFF. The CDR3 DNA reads TGTGCCAGTAGTATCGTTGGGCTCGAACGAGGGAATGAGCAGTTCTTC.

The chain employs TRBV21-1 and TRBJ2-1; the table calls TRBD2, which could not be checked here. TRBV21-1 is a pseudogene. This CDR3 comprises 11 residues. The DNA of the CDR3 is TGTGCCAGCCTGCTACACAATGAGCAGTTCTTC. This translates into CASLLHNEQFF.

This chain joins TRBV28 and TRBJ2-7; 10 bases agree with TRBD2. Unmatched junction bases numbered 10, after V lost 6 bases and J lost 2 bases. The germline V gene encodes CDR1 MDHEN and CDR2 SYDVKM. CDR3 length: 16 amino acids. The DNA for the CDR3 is TGTGCCAGCAGCGCTCCTCTAGCGGGAGCTACCTACGAGCAGTACTTC. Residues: CASSAPLAGATYEQYF. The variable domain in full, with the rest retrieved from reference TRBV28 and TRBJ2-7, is DVKVTQSSRYLVKRTGEKVFLECVQDMDHENMFWYRQDPGLGLRLIYFSYDVKMKEKGDIPEGYSVSREKKERFSLILESASTNQTSMYLCASSAPLAGATYEQYFGPGTRLTVT.

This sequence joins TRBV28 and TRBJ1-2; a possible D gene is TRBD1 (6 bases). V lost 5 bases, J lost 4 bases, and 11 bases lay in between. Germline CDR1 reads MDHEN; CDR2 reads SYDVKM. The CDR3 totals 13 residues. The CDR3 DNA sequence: TGTGCCAGCAGTACAGAACAGGGCTATGGCTACACCTTC. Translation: CASSTEQGYGYTF.

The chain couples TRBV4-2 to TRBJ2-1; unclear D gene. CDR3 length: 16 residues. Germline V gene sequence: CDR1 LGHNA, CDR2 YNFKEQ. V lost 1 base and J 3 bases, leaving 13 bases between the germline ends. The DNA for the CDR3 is TGTGCCAGCAGCCAAGGCAAGAGCATTGACTACAATGAGCAGTTCTTC. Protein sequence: CASSQGKSIDYNEQFF.

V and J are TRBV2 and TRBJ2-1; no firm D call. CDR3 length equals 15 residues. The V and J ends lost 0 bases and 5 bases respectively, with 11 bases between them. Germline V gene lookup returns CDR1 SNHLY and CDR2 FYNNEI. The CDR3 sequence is CASSEAETSNNEQFF. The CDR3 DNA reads TGTGCCAGCAGTGAAGCCGAGACATCGAACAATGAGCAGTTCTTC.

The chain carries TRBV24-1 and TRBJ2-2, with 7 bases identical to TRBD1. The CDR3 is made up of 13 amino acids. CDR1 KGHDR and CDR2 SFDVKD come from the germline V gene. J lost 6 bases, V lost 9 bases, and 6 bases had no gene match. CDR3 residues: CATGGQKPGELFF. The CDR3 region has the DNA TGTGCCACCGGGGGACAGAAACCCGGGGAGCTGTTTTTT.

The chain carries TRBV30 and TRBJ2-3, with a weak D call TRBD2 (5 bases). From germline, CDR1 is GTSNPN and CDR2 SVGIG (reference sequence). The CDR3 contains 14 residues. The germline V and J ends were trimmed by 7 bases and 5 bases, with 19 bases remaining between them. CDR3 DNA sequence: TGTGCCTCGCAAGGACTCCAGGCGCAAGATACGCAGTATTTT. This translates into CASQGLQAQDTQYF.